This T cell receptor (beta chain) was found in a study of blood T cell repertoires in COVID-19. Overall study: Donors in the United States, Italy and Spain gave samples during acute or convalescent COVID-19. From T cells, B-cell-depleted T cells, or PBMCs came the material, which was cDNA or gDNA.

V was shortened by 4 bases and J by 3 bases, with 8 bases between the two germline ends. CDR3 length equals 13 residues. The germline CDR1 and CDR2 sequences are KGHDR and SFDVKD. In the original workflow: It was from reference gene primer amplification that nucleated cell counts were estimated. Assay used: immunoSEQ multiplex PCR; TCRdb lists only in-frame clones, some missing. That table supplies the V and J calls and clone size; D and trimming were determined from the DNA. In the table there are 120,000 or so clones, about 85% of which are singletons. Sequenced input: peripheral blood. The chain employs TRBV24-1 and TRBJ2-5; D gene ambiguous. The source of this sequence is a man aged 80 or over with active or convalescent COVID-19. The CDR3 region is CATSEFSEETQYF. In DNA, the CDR3 is TGTGCCACCAGTGAATTCAGCGAAGAGACCCAGTACTTC.